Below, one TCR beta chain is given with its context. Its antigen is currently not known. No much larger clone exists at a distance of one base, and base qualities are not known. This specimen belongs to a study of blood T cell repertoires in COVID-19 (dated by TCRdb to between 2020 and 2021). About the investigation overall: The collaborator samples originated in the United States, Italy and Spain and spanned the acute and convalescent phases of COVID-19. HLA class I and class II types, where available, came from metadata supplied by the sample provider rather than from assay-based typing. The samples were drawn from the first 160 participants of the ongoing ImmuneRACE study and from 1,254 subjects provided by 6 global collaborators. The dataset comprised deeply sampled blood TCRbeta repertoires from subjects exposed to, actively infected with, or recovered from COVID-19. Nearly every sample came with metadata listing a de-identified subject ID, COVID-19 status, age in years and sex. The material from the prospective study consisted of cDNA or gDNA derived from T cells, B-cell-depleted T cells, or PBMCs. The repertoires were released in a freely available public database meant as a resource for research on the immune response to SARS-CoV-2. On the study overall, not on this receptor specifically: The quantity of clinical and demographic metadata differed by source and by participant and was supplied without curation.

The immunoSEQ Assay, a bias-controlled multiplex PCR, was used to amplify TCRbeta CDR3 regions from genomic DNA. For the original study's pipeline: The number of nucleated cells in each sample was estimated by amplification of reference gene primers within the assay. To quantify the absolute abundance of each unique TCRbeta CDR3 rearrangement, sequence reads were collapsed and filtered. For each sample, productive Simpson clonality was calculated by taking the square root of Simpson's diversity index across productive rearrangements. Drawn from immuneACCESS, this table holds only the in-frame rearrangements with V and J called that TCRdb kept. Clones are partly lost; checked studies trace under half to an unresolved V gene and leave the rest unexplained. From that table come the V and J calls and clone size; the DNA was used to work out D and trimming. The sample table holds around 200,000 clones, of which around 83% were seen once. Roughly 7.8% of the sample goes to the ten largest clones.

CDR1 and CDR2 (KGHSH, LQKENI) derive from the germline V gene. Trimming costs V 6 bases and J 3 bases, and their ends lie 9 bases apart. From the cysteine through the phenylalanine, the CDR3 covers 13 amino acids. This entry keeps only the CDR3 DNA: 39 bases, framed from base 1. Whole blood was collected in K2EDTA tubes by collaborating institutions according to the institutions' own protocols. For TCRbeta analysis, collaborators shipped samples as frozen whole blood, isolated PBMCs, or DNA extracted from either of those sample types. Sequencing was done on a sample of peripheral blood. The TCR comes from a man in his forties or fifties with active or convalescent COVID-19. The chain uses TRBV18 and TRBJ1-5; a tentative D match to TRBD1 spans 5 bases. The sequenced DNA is TGTGCCAGCTCTCTGGGGCACAATCAGCCCCAGCATTTT. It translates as CASSLGHNQPQHF.